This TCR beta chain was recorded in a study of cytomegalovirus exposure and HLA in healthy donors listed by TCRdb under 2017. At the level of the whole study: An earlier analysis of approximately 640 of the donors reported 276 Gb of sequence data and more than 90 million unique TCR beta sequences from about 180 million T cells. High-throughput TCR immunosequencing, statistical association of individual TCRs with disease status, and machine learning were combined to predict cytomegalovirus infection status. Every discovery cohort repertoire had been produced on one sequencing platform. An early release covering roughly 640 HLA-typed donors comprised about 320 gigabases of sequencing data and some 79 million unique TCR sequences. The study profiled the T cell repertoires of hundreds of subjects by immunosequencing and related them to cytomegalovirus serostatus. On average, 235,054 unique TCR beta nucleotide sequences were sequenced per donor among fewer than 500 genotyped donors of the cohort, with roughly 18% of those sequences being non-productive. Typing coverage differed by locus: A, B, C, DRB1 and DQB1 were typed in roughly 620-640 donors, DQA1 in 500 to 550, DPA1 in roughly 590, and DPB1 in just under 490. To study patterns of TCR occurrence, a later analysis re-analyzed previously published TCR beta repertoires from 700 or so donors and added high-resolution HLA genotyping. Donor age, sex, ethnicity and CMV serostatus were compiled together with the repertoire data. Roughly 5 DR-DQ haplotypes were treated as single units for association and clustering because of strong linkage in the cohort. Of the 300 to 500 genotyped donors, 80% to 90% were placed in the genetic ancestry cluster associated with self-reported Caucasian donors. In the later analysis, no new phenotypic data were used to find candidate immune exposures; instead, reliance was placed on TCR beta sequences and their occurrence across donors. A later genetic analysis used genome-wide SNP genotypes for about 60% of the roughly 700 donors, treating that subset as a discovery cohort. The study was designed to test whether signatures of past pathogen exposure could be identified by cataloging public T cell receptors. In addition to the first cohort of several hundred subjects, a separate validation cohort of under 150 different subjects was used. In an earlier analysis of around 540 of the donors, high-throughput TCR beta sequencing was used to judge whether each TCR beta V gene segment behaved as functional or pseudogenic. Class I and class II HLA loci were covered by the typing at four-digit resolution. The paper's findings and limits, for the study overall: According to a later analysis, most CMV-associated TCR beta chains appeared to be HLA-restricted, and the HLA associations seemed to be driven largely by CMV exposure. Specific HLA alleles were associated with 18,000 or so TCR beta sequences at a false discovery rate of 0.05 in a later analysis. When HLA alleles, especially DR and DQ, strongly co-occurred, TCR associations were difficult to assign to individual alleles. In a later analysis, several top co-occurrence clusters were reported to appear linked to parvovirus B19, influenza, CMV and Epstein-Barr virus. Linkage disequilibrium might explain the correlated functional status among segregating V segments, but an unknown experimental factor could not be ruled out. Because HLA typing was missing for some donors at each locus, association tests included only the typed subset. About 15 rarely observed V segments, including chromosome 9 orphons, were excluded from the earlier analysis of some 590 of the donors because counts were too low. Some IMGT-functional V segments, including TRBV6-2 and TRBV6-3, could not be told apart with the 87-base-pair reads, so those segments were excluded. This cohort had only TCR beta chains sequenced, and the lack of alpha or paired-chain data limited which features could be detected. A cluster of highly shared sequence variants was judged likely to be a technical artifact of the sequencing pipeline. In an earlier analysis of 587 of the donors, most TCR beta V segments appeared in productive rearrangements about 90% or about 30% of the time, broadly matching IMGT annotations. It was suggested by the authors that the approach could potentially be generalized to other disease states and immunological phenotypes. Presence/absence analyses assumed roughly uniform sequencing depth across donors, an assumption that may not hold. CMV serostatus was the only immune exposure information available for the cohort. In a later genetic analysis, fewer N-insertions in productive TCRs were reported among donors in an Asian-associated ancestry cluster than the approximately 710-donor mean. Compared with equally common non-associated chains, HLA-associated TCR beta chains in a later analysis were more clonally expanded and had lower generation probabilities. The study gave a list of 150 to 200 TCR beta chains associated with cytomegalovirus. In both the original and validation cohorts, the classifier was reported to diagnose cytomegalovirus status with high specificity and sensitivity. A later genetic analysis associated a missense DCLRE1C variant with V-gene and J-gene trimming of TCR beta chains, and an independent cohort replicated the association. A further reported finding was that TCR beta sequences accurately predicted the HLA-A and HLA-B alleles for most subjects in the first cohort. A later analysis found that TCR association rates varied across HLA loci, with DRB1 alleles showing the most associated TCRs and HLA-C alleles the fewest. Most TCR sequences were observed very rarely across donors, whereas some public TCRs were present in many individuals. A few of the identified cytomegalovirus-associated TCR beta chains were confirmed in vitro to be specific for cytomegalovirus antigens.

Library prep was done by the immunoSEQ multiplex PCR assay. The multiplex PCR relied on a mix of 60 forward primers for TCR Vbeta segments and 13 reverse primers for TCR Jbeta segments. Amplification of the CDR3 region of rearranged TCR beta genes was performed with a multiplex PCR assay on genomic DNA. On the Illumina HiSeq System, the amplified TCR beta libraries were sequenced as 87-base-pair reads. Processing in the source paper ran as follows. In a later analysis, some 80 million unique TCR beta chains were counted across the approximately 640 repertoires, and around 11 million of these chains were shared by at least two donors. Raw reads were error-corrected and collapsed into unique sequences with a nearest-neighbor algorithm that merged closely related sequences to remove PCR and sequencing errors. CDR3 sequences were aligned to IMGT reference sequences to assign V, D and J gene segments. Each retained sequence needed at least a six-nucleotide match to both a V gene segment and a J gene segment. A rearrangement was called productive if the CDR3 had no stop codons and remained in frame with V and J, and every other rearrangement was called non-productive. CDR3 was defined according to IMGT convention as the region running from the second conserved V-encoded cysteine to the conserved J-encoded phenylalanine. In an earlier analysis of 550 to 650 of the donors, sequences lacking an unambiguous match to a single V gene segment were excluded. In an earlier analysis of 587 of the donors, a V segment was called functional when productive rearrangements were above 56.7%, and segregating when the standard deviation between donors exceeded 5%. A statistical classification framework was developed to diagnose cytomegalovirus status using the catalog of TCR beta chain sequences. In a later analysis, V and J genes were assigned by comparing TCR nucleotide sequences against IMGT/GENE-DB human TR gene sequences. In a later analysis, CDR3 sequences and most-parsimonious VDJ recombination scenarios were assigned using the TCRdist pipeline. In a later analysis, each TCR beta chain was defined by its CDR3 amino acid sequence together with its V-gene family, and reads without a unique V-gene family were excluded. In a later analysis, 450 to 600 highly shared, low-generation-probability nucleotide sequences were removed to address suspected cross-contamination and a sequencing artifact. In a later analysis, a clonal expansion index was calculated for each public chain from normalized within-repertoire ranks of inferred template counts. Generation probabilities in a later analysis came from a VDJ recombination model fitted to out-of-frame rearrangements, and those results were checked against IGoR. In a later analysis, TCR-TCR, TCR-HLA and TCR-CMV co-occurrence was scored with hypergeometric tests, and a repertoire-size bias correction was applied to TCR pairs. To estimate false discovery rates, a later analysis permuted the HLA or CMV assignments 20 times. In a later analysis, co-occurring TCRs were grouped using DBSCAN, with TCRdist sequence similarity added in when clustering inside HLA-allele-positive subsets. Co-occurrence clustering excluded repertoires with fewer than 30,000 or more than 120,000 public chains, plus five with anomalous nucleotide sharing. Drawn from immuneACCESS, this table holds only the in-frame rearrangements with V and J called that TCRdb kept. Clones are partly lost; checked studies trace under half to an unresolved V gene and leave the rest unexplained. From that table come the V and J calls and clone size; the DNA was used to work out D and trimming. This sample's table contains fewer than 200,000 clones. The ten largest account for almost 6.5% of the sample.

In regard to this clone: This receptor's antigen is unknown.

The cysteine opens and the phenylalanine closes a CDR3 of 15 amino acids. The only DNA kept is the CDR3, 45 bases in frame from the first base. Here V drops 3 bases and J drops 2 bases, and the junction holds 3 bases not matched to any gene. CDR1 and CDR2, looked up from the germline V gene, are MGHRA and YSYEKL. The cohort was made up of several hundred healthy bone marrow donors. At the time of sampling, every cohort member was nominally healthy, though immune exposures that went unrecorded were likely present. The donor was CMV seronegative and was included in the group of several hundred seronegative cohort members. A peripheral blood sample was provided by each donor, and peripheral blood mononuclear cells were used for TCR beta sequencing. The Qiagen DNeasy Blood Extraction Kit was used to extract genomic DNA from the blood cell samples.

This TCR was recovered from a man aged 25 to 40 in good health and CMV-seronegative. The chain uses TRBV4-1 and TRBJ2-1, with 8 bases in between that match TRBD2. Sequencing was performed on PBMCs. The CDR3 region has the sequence CASSQGLGAYNEQFF. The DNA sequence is TGCGCCAGCAGCCAGGGACTAGGAGCCTACAATGAGCAGTTCTTC.